The 32 T cell receptor beta chains given below trace back to one sample, sequenced in a study of blood T cell repertoires in COVID-19. Profiling relied on immunoSEQ multiplex PCR, and the TCRdb table lists in-frame clones only, not all of them. The sample lists about 140,000 clones, about four fifths seen once, with approximately 5.8% in the top ten. Specimen: peripheral blood. The receptors here all came from a human donor in a cohort sampled during active COVID-19.

The CDR3 region has the DNA TGTGCCAGCAGTTTTCAGGGGAACACCGGGGAGCTGTTTTTT. This encodes CASSFQGNTGELFF. The chain uses TRBV28 and TRBJ2-2; tentative D call: TRBD1 (5 bases). Per the germline V gene, CDR1 is MDHEN and CDR2 is SYDVKM. The CDR3 consists of 14 residues. V was clipped by 3 bases and J by 1 base, with 6 bases between them. Variable domain in full (rest from reference TRBV28 and TRBJ2-2): DVKVTQSSRYLVKRTGEKVFLECVQDMDHENMFWYRQDPGLGLRLIYFSYDVKMKEKGDIPEGYSVSREKKERFSLILESASTNQTSMYLCASSFQGNTGELFFGEGSRLTVL.

The CDR3 reads CASRRGAYNEQFF. CDR3 sequence (DNA): TGTGCCAGCAGACGGGGGGCCTACAATGAGCAGTTCTTC. This chain uses TRBV6-5 with TRBJ2-1; 7 bases map to TRBD2. With V trimmed by 6 bases and J by 2 bases, 1 base remained unmatched. CDR3 size: 13 residues. Germline-derived CDR1 and CDR2 are MNHEY and SVGAGI.

The V and J genes are TRBV4-3 and TRBJ2-2; 7 bases align to TRBD1. Germline V gene sequence: CDR1 LGHNA, CDR2 YSLEER. V lost 0 bases, J lost 7 bases, and 5 bases stayed unmatched. The CDR3 runs to 15 residues. CDR3 in DNA: TGCGCCAGCAGCCAAGACAGGGGGTCGGGCGGGGAGCTGTTTTTT. This translates into CASSQDRGSGGELFF.

This chain joins TRBV7-2 and TRBJ1-2, with a tentative D call TRBD1 (5 bases). Germline V CDR1 and CDR2: SGHTA, FQGNSA. This CDR3 spans 13 amino acids. The V end lost 1 base, the J end lost 8 bases, and 11 bases lay between the germline ends. CDR3 bases: TGTGCCAGCAGCTTAGAGGCAGGGATGGGCTACACCTTC. This codes for CASSLEAGMGYTF.

CDR3 amino acids: CASSQAGTEAFF. CDR3 coding DNA: TGTGCCAGCAGTCAGGCGGGCACTGAAGCTTTCTTT. This chain connects TRBV12-3 or TRBV12-4 to TRBJ1-1; D is unresolved. Deletions cut 5 bases from V and 4 bases from J, with 8 bases between. This CDR3 region has 12 residues.

This clone was seen more than once but under ten times. V and J are TRBV19 and TRBJ2-2; maybe TRBD2 (5 bases). The CDR3 length is 15 residues. The germline CDR1 and CDR2 sequences are LNHDA and SQIVND (reference sequence). V dropped 1 base and J dropped 7 bases, with 13 bases sitting between them. CDR3 coding DNA: TGTGCCAGTAGTATAGGAGGGAGTCCATACGGGGAGCTGTTTTTT. It specifies CASSIGGSPYGELFF. The full variable domain, its missing parts supplied by reference TRBV19 and TRBJ2-2, is DGGITQSPKYLFRKEGQNVTLSCEQNLNHDAMYWYRQDPGQGLRLIYYSQIVNDFQKGDIAEGYSVSREKKESFPLTVTSAQKNPTAFYLCASSIGGSPYGELFFGEGSRLTVL.

In DNA, the CDR3 is TGTGCCAGCAGCCTGATTTGGTCTGGCAGGGTAGGCGAGCAGTTCTTC. Its protein product is CASSLIWSGRVGEQFF. The chain carries TRBV7-8 and TRBJ2-1; tentatively, D is TRBD1 (5 bases). Germline values: CDR1 SGHVS, CDR2 FQNEAQ. The CDR3 totals 16 residues. Trimming left V 5 bases short and J 10 bases short, with 24 bases between.

The chain recombines TRBV5-4 with TRBJ2-1, with 7 bases identical to TRBD2. Germline trimming cut 0 bases from V and 0 bases from J; bases unmatched to any gene: 3. Germline lookup yields CDR1 SGHNT and CDR2 YYREEE (reference sequence). CDR3 length: 16 residues. The CDR3 here is CASSLGGTNSYNEQFF. CDR3 in DNA: TGTGCCAGCAGCTTGGGGGGGACTAACTCCTACAATGAGCAGTTCTTC. The full variable domain, its missing parts supplied by reference TRBV5-4 and TRBJ2-1, is ETGVTQSPTHLIKTRGQQVTLRCSSQSGHNTVSWYQQALGQGPQFIFQYYREEENGRGNFPPRFSGLQFPNYSSELNVNALELDDSALYLCASSLGGTNSYNEQFFGPGTRLTVL.

The genes are TRBV29-1 and TRBJ1-5, with no clear D. In germline, CDR1 is SQVTM, CDR2 ANQGSEA. V dropped 0 bases and J dropped 9 bases, with 15 bases sitting between them. This CDR3 spans 14 amino acids. As DNA, the CDR3 is TGCAGCGTTGAAGATCCGGCCAGCCCGGGGCCCCAGCATTTT. This codes for CSVEDPASPGPQHF. The full variable domain, completed using reference TRBV29-1 and TRBJ1-5, is SAVISQKPSRDICQRGTSLTIQCQVDSQVTMMFWYRQQPGQSLTLIATANQGSEATYESGFVIDKFPISRPNLTFSTLTVSNMSPEDSSIYLCSVEDPASPGPQHFGDGTRLSIL.

The V gene is TRBV11-3, the J gene TRBJ2-7, with a tentative D call TRBD2 (7 bases). The ends were cut back, 1 base at V and 7 bases at J, with 17 bases in the middle. Looked up from germline, CDR1 is SGHNT and CDR2 is YENEEA. There are 15 residues in the CDR3. The chain's CDR3 is CASSLAGGPNSEQYF. CDR3 in DNA: TGTGCCAGCAGCTTAGCCGGGGGGCCAAACTCGGAGCAGTACTTC.

This chain links TRBV5-6 with TRBJ1-5; 8 positions match TRBD1. CDR3 length equals 14 residues. The germline V gene encodes CDR1 SGHDT and CDR2 YYEEEE. The J segment lost 4 bases and the V segment lost 4 bases, leaving 4 bases of the junction unmatched. In DNA form, the CDR3 reads TGTGCCAGCAGCCGGACAGGGAGGAATCAGCCCCAGCATTTT. This codes for CASSRTGRNQPQHF. The full variable domain, its missing parts supplied by reference TRBV5-6 and TRBJ1-5, is DAGVTQSPTHLIKTRGQQVTLRCSPKSGHDTVSWYQQALGQGPQFIFQYYEEEERQRGNFPDRFSGHQFPNYSSELNVNALLLGDSALYLCASSRTGRNQPQHFGDGTRLSIL.

The CDR3 loop reads CATSRDQGRGETQYF. CDR3 sequence (DNA): TGTGCCACCAGCAGAGACCAGGGGAGGGGGGAGACCCAGTACTTC. The chain recombines TRBV15 with TRBJ2-5; maybe TRBD2 (7 bases). Trimming removed 0 bases at V and 5 bases at J, with 13 bases between. The CDR3 contains 15 residues. Germline V CDR1 and CDR2: LNHNV, YYDKDF (reference sequence).

This clone appeared a single time. V usage is TRBV5-1 and J usage is TRBJ2-3, with a weak D call TRBD1 (6 bases). Germline V gene sequence: CDR1 SGHRS, CDR2 YFSETQ. Trimming stripped 7 bases from V and 0 bases from J, with 21 bases between. The CDR3 runs 17 residues. CDR3 protein: CASHWGLWRASTDTQYF. The CDR3, as DNA: TGCGCCAGCCACTGGGGGCTATGGCGGGCAAGCACAGATACGCAGTATTTT.

This clone is a singleton in its sample. The chain has TRBV4-1 and TRBJ1-4, with TRBD1 matching 7 bases. Looked up from germline, CDR1 is MGHRA and CDR2 is YSYEKL. The CDR3 is made up of 18 amino acids. J was trimmed by 4 bases and V by 0 bases; bases with no gene match: 11. Here the CDR3 DNA reads TGCGCCAGCAGCCAAGATATCGAGGGGACAGCTCGTAATGAAAAACTGTTTTTT. This translates into CASSQDIEGTARNEKLFF.

The chain combines TRBV6-5 with TRBJ1-1, with D perhaps matching TRBD1 (6 bases). V was shortened by 7 bases and J by 5 bases, with 20 bases between the two germline ends. Germline assignment: CDR1 MNHEY and CDR2 SVGAGI. The CDR3 is 15 amino acids. Written as DNA, the CDR3 is TGTGCCAGCACGAGGAGCGTACTAGGGGGAACTGAAGCTTTCTTT. Protein: CASTRSVLGGTEAFF.

The chain recombines TRBV6-6 with TRBJ2-2; D is perhaps TRBD2 (6 bases). V lost 4 bases and J lost 10, with 7 bases in between. CDR3 length: 11 residues. Per the germline V gene, CDR1 is MNHNY and CDR2 is SVGAGI (reference sequence). For the CDR3, the DNA is TGTGCCAGCAGTTTGGGACTGGAGCTGTTTTTT. Amino acid sequence: CASSLGLELFF.

This chain links TRBV10-1 with TRBJ2-3; 8 positions agree with TRBD2. V was clipped by 10 bases and J by 8 bases; unmatched bases: 5. The CDR3 covers 11 residues. Germline values: CDR1 WNHNN, CDR2 SYGVQD (reference sequence). CDR3 residues: CATKSGGTQYF. The CDR3 region has the DNA TGCGCCACCAAGAGCGGGGGTACGCAGTATTTT.

This clone appeared a few times. The chain joins TRBV19 to TRBJ1-2, with no clear D. There are 12 residues in the CDR3. Germline values: CDR1 LNHDA, CDR2 SQIVND (reference sequence). Trimming took off 6 bases at V and 3 bases at J, with 8 bases between the two ends. The CDR3 region is CASREQDYGYTF. The CDR3 bases are TGTGCCAGTAGAGAGCAGGACTATGGCTACACCTTC.

The J gene is TRBJ1-4, the V gene TRBV3-1 (or the pseudogene TRBV3-2); perhaps TRBD1 as D (6 bases). The CDR3 is 12 amino acids. Germline V gene data show CDR1 as LGHDT and CDR2 as YNNKEL (reference sequence). Trimming removed 2 bases from V and 16 bases from J, with 14 bases in between. CDR3 amino acids: CASSQTGTKTFF. Here the CDR3 DNA reads TGTGCCAGCAGCCAAACCGGGACAAAGACGTTTTTT.

V is TRBV7-2 and J is TRBJ2-3, with 8 positions matching TRBD2. Germline V lookup: CDR1 SGHTA, CDR2 FQGNSA. CDR3 length: 15 amino acids. Germline trimming cut 4 bases from V and 5 bases from J; bases unmatched to any gene: 8. CDR3: CASSSRVGGGDTQYF. In DNA, the CDR3 is TGTGCCAGCAGCTCCCGGGTCGGGGGGGGAGATACGCAGTATTTT.

This clone has only a few counts. This rearrangement joins TRBV7-2 to TRBJ2-7; D perhaps matches TRBD1 (5 bases). CDR3 length equals 13 residues. V lost 5 bases, J lost 8 bases, and 16 bases lay in between. Germline V CDR1 and CDR2: SGHTA, FQGNSA. The CDR3 nucleotides are TGTGCCAGCAGCCCCGAGGCAGGGTACAAGCAGTACTTC. It codes for CASSPEAGYKQYF.

This sequence joins TRBV12-3 or TRBV12-4 and TRBJ2-3, with a tentative D call TRBD2 (6 bases). Trimming stripped 4 bases from V and 1 base from J, with 6 bases between. This CDR3 spans 13 amino acids. The DNA of the CDR3 is TGTGCCAGCAGTTGGGGGGGCACAGATACGCAGTATTTT. Translated: CASSWGGTDTQYF.

This clone was picked up a small number of times. The V gene is TRBV30, the J gene TRBJ1-1; tentatively, D is TRBD1 (6 bases). The V end was cut by 5 bases, the J end by 10 bases, with 14 bases between. From germline, CDR1 is GTSNPN and CDR2 SVGIG (reference sequence). The CDR3 is made up of 11 amino acids. The CDR3 spells CAWYRLGGAFF. The DNA of the CDR3 is TGTGCCTGGTACAGGTTAGGGGGAGCTTTCTTT.

V and J are TRBV6-5 and TRBJ2-7; weak D call: TRBD2 (6 bases). V was cut by 0 bases and J by 1 base, with 10 bases left in between. Germline V gene data show CDR1 as MNHEY and CDR2 as SVGAGI. The CDR3 has 15 amino acids. CDR3 in DNA: TGTGCCAGCAGTTACTCGGGAGGACTGTCCTACGAGCAGTACTTC. It translates to CASSYSGGLSYEQYF.

The genes are TRBV7-9 and TRBJ1-3; D possibly corresponds to TRBD1 (6 bases). The V end lost 5 bases, the J end lost 5 bases, and 19 bases lay between the germline ends. The CDR3 has 16 residues. CDR1 is SEHNR and CDR2 is FQNEAQ in the germline V gene (reference sequence). The CDR3: CASSAWGGRGRNTIYF. CDR3 nucleotide sequence: TGTGCCAGCAGCGCCTGGGGGGGGCGCGGAAGAAACACCATATATTTT.

The table lists this clone with a few counts. The chain employs TRBV11-3 and TRBJ2-2; unclear D gene. Between the trimmed V and J ends, which lost 0 bases and 3 bases, there was a span of 5 bases. The CDR3 totals 14 residues. Germline-derived CDR1 and CDR2 are SGHNT and YENEEA. The CDR3 sequence is CASSLDIYTGELFF. The CDR3 DNA sequence: TGTGCCAGCAGCTTAGATATCTACACCGGGGAGCTGTTTTTT.

V and J are TRBV7-8 and TRBJ1-2; D possibly corresponds to TRBD1 (6 bases). Germline CDR1 and CDR2: SGHVS and FQNEAQ. This CDR3 spans 17 amino acids. Between the trimmed V and J ends, which lost 5 bases and 0 bases, there was a span of 19 bases. CDR3 nucleotides: TGTGCCAGCAGCCTCGGTGATTACAGGGTGTCTAACTATGGCTACACCTTC. It translates to CASSLGDYRVSNYGYTF.

The chain has TRBV28 and TRBJ1-5; D gene uncertain. Trimming pared 3 bases from V and 6 bases from J, leaving 12 bases between. Germline assignment: CDR1 MDHEN and CDR2 SYDVKM. This CDR3 region has 14 residues. CDR3 nucleotides: TGTGCCAGCAGTTTTGGCTCTGGCAGTCAGCCCCAGCATTTT. This gives the protein CASSFGSGSQPQHF.

DNA for the CDR3: TGTGCCAGTAGTAAGAATTGGAGGGATTCACCCCTCCACTTT. Its protein product is CASSKNWRDSPLHF. This chain connects TRBV19 to TRBJ1-6; D unclear. Germline CDR1 and CDR2: LNHDA and SQIVND (reference sequence). This CDR3 has 14 amino acids. Deletions cut 4 bases from V and 8 bases from J, with 12 bases between.

V gene TRBV3-1 (or the pseudogene TRBV3-2) combines with J gene TRBJ2-3; the D gene is possibly TRBD1 (6 bases). This CDR3 spans 14 amino acids. The V and J ends lost 1 base and 6 bases respectively, with 11 bases between them. Germline V gene data show CDR1 as LGHDT and CDR2 as YNNKEL (reference sequence). The CDR3 loop is CASSQAAQGDTQYF. The CDR3 region has the DNA TGTGCCAGCAGCCAAGCCGCACAGGGTGATACGCAGTATTTT.

The rearrangement joins TRBV6-5 to TRBJ2-2, with 9 bases identical to TRBD2. Germline V gene lookup returns CDR1 MNHEY and CDR2 SVGAGI. The CDR3 runs to 15 residues. The V and J ends lost 4 bases and 1 base, in that order; junction bases with no gene match: 1. CDR3 loop: CASSFSGGNTGELFF. In DNA, the CDR3 is TGTGCCAGCAGTTTTAGCGGGGGGAACACCGGGGAGCTGTTTTTT.

This chain joins TRBV29-1 and TRBJ1-3; D remains ambiguous. Germline V gene sequence: CDR1 SQVTM, CDR2 ANQGSEA. V lost 5 bases, J lost 4 bases, and 15 bases lay in between. The CDR3 totals 14 residues. The CDR3 reads CSVFDGGSGNTIYF. The CDR3 nucleotides read TGCAGCGTTTTCGATGGAGGGTCCGGAAACACCATATATTTT.